The clone carrying this T cell receptor beta chain was found a few times. This sample was taken from a study of shared clonotypes between healthy human individuals. A deep-level run was used for the assay. What was sequenced on ten immunoSEQ deep assay plates was unsorted PBMC DNA. Data came from immunoSEQ multiplex PCR; TCRdb stores just in-frame clones and leaves some out. Among about 490,000 clones, around 80% were seen once, and the ten largest hold around 11%. Germline V gene data show CDR1 as SGHRS and CDR2 as YFSETQ. V lost 2 bases to trimming and J lost 4 bases, with 9 bases between them. CDR3 length equals 13 residues.

V gene TRBV5-1 combines with J gene TRBJ1-1; D remains ambiguous. Source material: PBMCs. The receptor comes from a woman in her 40s in good health. Some clones in this sample may be carry-over from other donors' samples. The CDR3 sequence is CASSFSPSTEAFF. CDR3 in DNA: TGCGCCAGCAGCTTCTCCCCTTCCACTGAAGCTTTCTTT.